This is a list of T cell receptor beta chains from one sample in a study of OX40 agonist ivuxolimab in advanced cancers. Generated by immunoSEQ multiplex PCR, the TCRdb table keeps only in-frame clones and is missing some. The sample lists 70,000 to 95,000 clones, 88% occurring once. The sample was CD4+ or CD8+ T cells sorted from blood, taken in a trial of the OX40 agonist ivuxolimab. All receptors come from an adult with an advanced solid tumor such as melanoma, head and neck, liver or kidney cancer. The CDR3 runs from the conserved cysteine through the conserved F or W. The D gene is left open where the match is weak. Clone size is not always given. Where it is, it says once, few, many or a class for expanded clones.

CASSRGSQETQYF,TGTGCCAGCAGCAGGGGGAGCCAAGAGACCCAGTACTTC,NA,TRBJ2-5,NA,TRBV11-2
CASSRSGEDTEAFF,TGCGCCAGCAGTCGTTCAGGGGAGGACACTGAAGCTTTCTTT,NA,TRBJ1-1,NA,TRBV23-1
CASSVSTGARETQYF,TGTGCCAGCAGTGTATCGACTGGGGCTCGGGAGACCCAGTACTTC,once,TRBJ2-5,NA,TRBV27
CASSLVGLAGGTDTQYF,TGTGCCAGCAGCTTAGTGGGACTAGCGGGAGGGACAGATACGCAGTATTTT,NA,TRBJ2-3,TRBD2,TRBV7-2
CASIKNEKLFF,TGTGCCAGCATCAAGAATGAAAAACTGTTTTTT,NA,TRBJ1-4,NA,TRBV25-1
CASSQDWGGGTDTQYF,TGTGCCAGCAGCCAAGATTGGGGCGGAGGCACAGATACGCAGTATTTT,NA,TRBJ2-3,NA,TRBV14
CASSQGAAQYF,TGTGCCAGCAGCCAAGGGGCGGCCCAGTACTTC,NA,TRBJ2-5,NA,TRBV7-2
CASSQDVGYGYTF,TGTGCCAGCAGCCAAGACGTAGGCTATGGCTACACCTTC,NA,TRBJ1-2,NA,TRBV14
CASSQDGRGGETQYF,TGCGCCAGCAGCCAAGATGGCAGGGGGGGAGAGACCCAGTACTTC,NA,TRBJ2-5,NA,TRBV4-3
CASSLPGLHNEQFF,TGTGCCAGCAGCTTACCGGGACTCCACAATGAGCAGTTCTTC,NA,TRBJ2-1,NA,TRBV7-3
CASSLGGTRPNQETQYF,TGTGCCAGCAGCTTAGGCGGGACTAGACCAAACCAAGAGACCCAGTACTTC,NA,TRBJ2-5,TRBD2,TRBV7-2
CASSARGQGSDTQYF,TGCGCCAGCAGCGCGAGGGGACAGGGGTCAGATACGCAGTATTTT,NA,TRBJ2-3,TRBD1,TRBV5-1
CASSQTSGITDTQYF,TGTGCCAGCAGCCAAACTAGCGGGATAACAGATACGCAGTATTTT,NA,TRBJ2-3,TRBD2,TRBV7-9
CASSLGAGEETQYF,TGTGCCAGCAGTTTGGGAGCGGGAGAGGAGACCCAGTACTTC,NA,TRBJ2-5,TRBD2,TRBV27
CASSLGLRGNTGELFF,TGTGCCAGCAGCTTGGGTCTTAGAGGGAACACCGGGGAGCTGTTTTTT,NA,TRBJ2-2,NA,TRBV5-4
CASGFNAYTQYF,TGTGCTAGTGGTTTTAACGCTTATACGCAGTATTTT,NA,TRBJ2-3,NA,TRBV12-5
CASSFGTGVETQYF,TGTGCCAGCAGCTTCGGGACAGGGGTTGAGACCCAGTACTTC,NA,TRBJ2-5,TRBD1,TRBV5-4
CASSSQSAGPEKLFF,TGTGCCAGCAGCTCCCAGAGTGCCGGGCCAGAAAAACTGTTTTTT,NA,TRBJ1-4,NA,TRBV7-2
CSVDRGLNYGYTF,TGCAGCGTTGACAGGGGGCTCAACTATGGCTACACCTTC,NA,TRBJ1-2,TRBD1,TRBV29-1
CASSLTAGAYYEQYF,TGCGCCAGCAGCTTAACAGCGGGAGCATACTACGAGCAGTACTTC,NA,TRBJ2-7,TRBD2,TRBV5-1
CASSSPRTRTDTQYF,TGTGCCAGCAGCTCCCCAAGGACGCGCACAGATACGCAGTATTTT,few,TRBJ2-3,NA,TRBV7-6
CASSLQGPNEKLFF,TGCGCCAGCAGCTTACAGGGTCCCAATGAAAAACTGTTTTTT,NA,TRBJ1-4,NA,TRBV5-1
CASALSGLYNEQFF,TGTGCCAGCGCGCTATCGGGCCTTTACAATGAGCAGTTCTTC,once,TRBJ2-1,NA,TRBV18
CASSEALGRRDQPQHF,TGTGCCAGCAGTGAGGCTCTCGGGAGGAGAGATCAGCCCCAGCATTTT,NA,TRBJ1-5,NA,TRBV6-1
CASSAAGTTYYEQYF,TGTGCCAGCAGCGCCGCCGGGACTACATACTACGAGCAGTACTTC,once,TRBJ2-7,TRBD2,TRBV7-2
CASSLANNEQFF,TGCGCCAGCAGCTTGGCGAACAATGAGCAGTTCTTC,NA,TRBJ2-1,NA,TRBV5-1
CASSRDLTGSYEQYF,TGTGCCAGCAGCCGCGATCTAACGGGCTCCTACGAGCAGTACTTC,NA,TRBJ2-7,NA,TRBV7-8
CASSLGGKYEQYF,TGTGCCAGCAGTTTGGGCGGGAAGTACGAGCAGTACTTC,NA,TRBJ2-7,NA,TRBV28
CASSRPQGGNEQFF,TGTGCCAGCAGCAGACCGCAGGGCGGGAATGAGCAGTTCTTC,NA,TRBJ2-1,NA,TRBV7-3
CASSRTVNYGYTF,TGTGCCAGCAGCAGGACAGTTAACTATGGCTACACCTTC,NA,TRBJ1-2,NA,TRBV27
CASSLISENTEAFF,TGTGCCAGCAGCTTAATTTCAGAGAACACTGAAGCTTTCTTT,NA,TRBJ1-1,NA,TRBV7-6
CASSNPGHQGAQHF,TGTGCCAGTAGTAATCCGGGACACCAAGGAGCCCAGCATTTT,NA,TRBJ1-5,NA,TRBV19
CASSLNRGGNIQYF,TGTGCCAGCAGTTTGAACAGGGGGGGAAACATTCAGTACTTC,NA,TRBJ2-4,NA,TRBV27
CASSQSSAGGIDTQYF,TGTGCCAGCAGCCAGTCCTCAGCGGGAGGCATAGATACGCAGTATTTT,NA,TRBJ2-3,TRBD2,TRBV5-4
CAISLNTGGTEAFF,TGTGCCATCAGCCTTAATACAGGGGGCACTGAAGCTTTCTTT,NA,TRBJ1-1,TRBD1,TRBV10-3
CASSDRWSSYEQYF,TGTGCCAGCAGCGACAGATGGAGCTCCTACGAGCAGTACTTC,NA,TRBJ2-7,NA,TRBV6-6
CASSGGETSEQFF,TGTGCCAGCTCAGGGGGTGAAACTAGCGAGCAGTTCTTC,NA,TRBJ2-1,NA,TRBV18
CASSPRRATDTQYF,TGTGCCAGCAGCCCCAGGAGGGCCACAGATACGCAGTATTTT,NA,TRBJ2-3,NA,TRBV7-3
CASSLTSEPYNEQFF,TGTGCCAGCAGCCTGACTAGCGAACCCTACAATGAGCAGTTCTTC,few,TRBJ2-1,TRBD2,TRBV7-3
CASSQQERQPQHF,TGTGCCAGCAGTCAACAGGAGAGGCAGCCCCAGCATTTT,few,TRBJ1-5,NA,TRBV6-1
CASSPGGLISYEQYF,TGTGCCAGTAGCCCAGGGGGCCTCATCTCCTACGAGCAGTACTTC,NA,TRBJ2-7,TRBD1,TRBV19
CASSLSPGPGAEKLFF,TGCGCCAGCAGCCTGTCCCCCGGGCCTGGGGCTGAAAAACTGTTTTTT,NA,TRBJ1-4,NA,TRBV4-1
CASTPTSGTPTDTQYF,TGTGCCAGCACCCCGACTAGCGGGACCCCCACAGATACGCAGTATTTT,NA,TRBJ2-3,TRBD2,TRBV28
CASRTVGEQYF,TGTGCCAGCAGAACCGTTGGGGAGCAGTACTTC,NA,TRBJ2-7,NA,TRBV27
CAWSLLAGGRQTQYF,TGTGCCTGGAGTCTACTAGCGGGAGGTAGGCAGACGCAGTATTTT,NA,TRBJ2-3,TRBD2,TRBV30
CASSLGGNPYEQYF,TGTGCCAGCAGCTTAGGGGGGAACCCCTACGAGCAGTACTTC,NA,TRBJ2-7,NA,TRBV11-3
CASSLAVNTEAFF,TGCGCCAGCAGCTTGGCGGTGAACACTGAAGCTTTCTTT,NA,TRBJ1-1,NA,TRBV5-1
CASSGRIAGTQETQYF,TGTGCCAGCAGCGGCCGGATAGCGGGGACTCAAGAGACCCAGTACTTC,NA,TRBJ2-5,TRBD2,TRBV9
CASSIGTHRVEAKNIQYF,TGTGCCAGTAGTATTGGGACACACAGGGTCGAGGCCAAAAACATTCAGTACTTC,NA,TRBJ2-4,NA,TRBV19
CASTPPGGFYEQYF,TGTGCCAGCACCCCGCCGGGTGGCTTCTACGAGCAGTACTTC,NA,TRBJ2-7,NA,TRBV28
CASSPTNAWGEQYF,TGTGCCAGCAGTCCCACGAACGCATGGGGCGAGCAGTACTTC,NA,TRBJ2-7,NA,TRBV28
CSVNGQSSYNEQFF,TGCAGCGTTAACGGACAGAGCTCCTACAATGAGCAGTTCTTC,NA,TRBJ2-1,NA,TRBV29-1
CASRDTGGNYGYTF,TGTGCCAGCAGGGACACAGGGGGTAACTATGGCTACACCTTC,NA,TRBJ1-2,TRBD1,TRBV6-5
CSVKTRASTDTQYF,TGCAGCGTCAAGACCAGGGCTAGCACAGATACGCAGTATTTT,once,TRBJ2-3,NA,TRBV29-1
CASSLALTSGSSGNTGELFF,TGTGCCAGCAGCTTAGCGCTGACTAGCGGGAGTTCCGGGAACACCGGGGAGCTGTTTTTT,NA,TRBJ2-2,TRBD2,TRBV7-6
CASARGGAGRNQPQHF,TGCGCCAGCGCCAGGGGGGGGGCCGGACGAAATCAGCCCCAGCATTTT,NA,TRBJ1-5,TRBD1,TRBV4-3
CASSQVTTSGISPVISLNF,TGTGCCAGCAGCCAAGTTACGACCAGCGGGATATCTCCAGTAATAAGCTTGAACTTC,NA,TRBJ2-7,TRBD2,TRBV4-2